These T cell receptor beta chains were read from a single sample in a study of CD8+ T cells in alopecia areata. Measured with immunoSEQ multiplex PCR; TCRdb has only the in-frame clones, and not every one. The data contain about 69,000 clones, roughly 61% of them seen just once; the ten biggest clones take up approximately 15%. The sample in question was CD8+ T cells sorted from blood, obtained at week 0. Every receptor here comes from a human donor with alopecia areata. Each CDR3 is given with its conserved first and last residue. The D gene is left open where the match is weak. Clone sizes are given selectively: once, few, many, or a class where the clone is expanded.

V: TRBV28; size: .; length: 13; D: .; J: TRBJ1-2; CDR3: CASGWSGGRGYTF; DNA: TGTGCCAGCGGCTGGTCCGGGGGCCGTGGCTACACCTTC
V: TRBV7-9; size: .; length: 16; D: TRBD1; J: TRBJ2-4; CDR3: CASSMAGTGVIDIQYF; DNA: TGTGCCAGCAGCATGGCCGGGACAGGGGTAATAGACATTCAGTACTTC
V: TRBV4-3; size: .; length: 16; D: .; J: TRBJ2-7; CDR3: CASSQDATGLSYEQYF; DNA: TGCGCCAGCAGCCAAGATGCGACAGGTCTCTCCTACGAGCAGTACTTC
V: TRBV5-1; size: once; length: 14; D: .; J: TRBJ2-7; CDR3: CASTIGGLSYEQYF; DNA: TGCGCCAGCACCATCGGGGGTCTCTCCTACGAGCAGTACTTC
V: TRBV7-2; size: few; length: 12; D: .; J: TRBJ2-4; CDR3: CASSEDLNIQYF; DNA: TGTGCCAGCAGCGAGGACCTCAACATTCAGTACTTC
V: TRBV29-1; size: few; length: 13; D: .; J: TRBJ2-7; CDR3: CSVEWGAQYEQYF; DNA: TGCAGCGTTGAATGGGGAGCCCAGTACGAGCAGTACTTC
V: TRBV7-2; size: .; length: 16; D: TRBD2; J: TRBJ2-5; CDR3: CASSFPRGGAEETQYF; DNA: TGTGCCAGCAGCTTCCCTCGCGGGGGGGCCGAGGAGACCCAGTACTTC
V: TRBV5-6; size: .; length: 16; D: .; J: TRBJ2-3; CDR3: CASSSLQGLGTDTQYF; DNA: TGTGCCAGCAGCTCCCTCCAAGGGCTCGGCACAGATACGCAGTATTTT
V: TRBV4-1; size: .; length: 13; D: .; J: TRBJ2-7; CDR3: CASSQRPADEQYF; DNA: TGCGCCAGCAGCCAACGGCCGGCCGACGAGCAGTACTTC
V: TRBV5-6; size: .; length: 15; D: TRBD1; J: TRBJ2-7; CDR3: CASSGGQGEIYEQYF; DNA: TGTGCCAGCAGCGGTGGACAGGGGGAGATCTACGAGCAGTACTTC
V: TRBV5-4; size: few; length: 12; D: .; J: TRBJ2-1; CDR3: CASSFGRNEQFF; DNA: TGTGCCAGCAGCTTCGGCCGCAATGAGCAGTTCTTC
V: TRBV5-1; size: .; length: 16; D: .; J: TRBJ2-7; CDR3: CASSPFSAGADYEQYF; DNA: TGCGCCAGCAGCCCCTTCTCCGCAGGGGCCGACTACGAGCAGTACTTC